This T cell receptor (beta chain) was identified in a study of cytomegalovirus exposure and HLA in healthy donors. Findings and limits, study-wide: Immune exposure data for these donors was limited to CMV serostatus. Testing in vitro showed three CMV-associated chains specific for CMV antigens.

Healthy donors of bone marrow made up the group. Concerning this clone: The antigen remains unidentified.

Germline values: CDR1 SQVTM, CDR2 ANQGSEA. Between the trimmed V and J ends, which lost 4 bases and 2 bases, there was a span of 12 bases. The CDR3 length is 14 residues. Both 60 Vbeta primers and 13 Jbeta primers went into the PCR. Per the study methods: It was a later analysis that counted 79 million or so unique TCR beta chains, of which some 10 million were shared. Profiling relied on immunoSEQ multiplex PCR, and the TCRdb table lists in-frame clones only, not all of them. The DNA gave D and trimming, while V, J and clone size come from that table. The sample contains 150,000 to 200,000 clones, 82% of which appear only once.

Sequenced sample: PBMCs. The chain couples TRBV29-1 to TRBJ2-1; D might be TRBD1 (6 bases). This TCR came from a man between 35 and 55 years old in good health and CMV-seronegative. The CDR3 is CSVAFGDTYNEQFF. CDR3 nucleotide sequence: TGCAGCGTTGCTTTCGGGGACACCTACAATGAGCAGTTCTTC.